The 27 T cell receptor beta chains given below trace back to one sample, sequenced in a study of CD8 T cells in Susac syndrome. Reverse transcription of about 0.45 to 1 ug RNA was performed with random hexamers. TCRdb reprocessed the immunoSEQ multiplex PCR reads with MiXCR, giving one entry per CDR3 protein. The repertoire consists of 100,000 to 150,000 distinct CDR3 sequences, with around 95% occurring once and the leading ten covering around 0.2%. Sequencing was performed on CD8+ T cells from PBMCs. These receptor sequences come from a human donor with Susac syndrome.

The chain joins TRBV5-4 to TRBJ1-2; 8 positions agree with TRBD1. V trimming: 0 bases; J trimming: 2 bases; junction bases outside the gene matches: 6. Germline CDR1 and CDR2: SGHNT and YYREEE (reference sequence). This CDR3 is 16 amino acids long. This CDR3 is CASSLGQGTGNYGYTF. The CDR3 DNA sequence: TGTGCCAGCAGCTTGGGACAGGGGACGGGAAACTATGGCTACACCTTC.

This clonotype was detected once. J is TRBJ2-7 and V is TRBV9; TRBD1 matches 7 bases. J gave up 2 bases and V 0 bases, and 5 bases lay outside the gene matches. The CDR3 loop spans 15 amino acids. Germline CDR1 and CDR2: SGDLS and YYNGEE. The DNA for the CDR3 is TGTGCCAGCAGCGTAGGAGGGACAGCAACCTACGAGCAGTACTTC. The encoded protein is CASSVGGTATYEQYF.

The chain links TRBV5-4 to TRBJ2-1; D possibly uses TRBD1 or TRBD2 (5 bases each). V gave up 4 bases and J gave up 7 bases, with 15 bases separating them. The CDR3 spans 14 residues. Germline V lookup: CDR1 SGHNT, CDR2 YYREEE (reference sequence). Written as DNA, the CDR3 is TGTGCCAGCAGCCCGAAGGGGCCGGGGAATGAGCAGTTCTTC. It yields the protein CASSPKGPGNEQFF. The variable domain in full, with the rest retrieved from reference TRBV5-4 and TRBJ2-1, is ETGVTQSPTHLIKTRGQQVTLRCSSQSGHNTVSWYQQALGQGPQFIFQYYREEENGRGNFPPRFSGLQFPNYSSELNVNALELDDSALYLCASSPKGPGNEQFFGPGTRLTVL.

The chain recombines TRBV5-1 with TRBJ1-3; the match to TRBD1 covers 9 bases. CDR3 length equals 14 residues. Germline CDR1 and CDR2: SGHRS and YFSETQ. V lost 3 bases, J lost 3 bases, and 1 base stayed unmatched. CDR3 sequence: CASSWTGDGNTIYF. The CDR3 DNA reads TGCGCCAGCAGCTGGACAGGGGATGGAAACACCATATATTTT.

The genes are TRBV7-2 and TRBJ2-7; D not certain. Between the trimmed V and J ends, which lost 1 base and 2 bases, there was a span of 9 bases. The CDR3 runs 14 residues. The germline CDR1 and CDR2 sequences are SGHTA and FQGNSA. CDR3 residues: CASSLVVDTYEQYF. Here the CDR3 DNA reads TGTGCCAGCAGCTTAGTCGTTGACACCTACGAGCAGTACTTC.

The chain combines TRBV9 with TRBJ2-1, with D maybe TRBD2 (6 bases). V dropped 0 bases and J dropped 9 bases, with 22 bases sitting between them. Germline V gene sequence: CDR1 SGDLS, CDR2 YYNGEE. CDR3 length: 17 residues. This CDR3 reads CASSVGGGERVMSEQFF. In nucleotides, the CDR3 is TGTGCCAGCAGCGTAGGGGGCGGGGAGCGAGTGATGAGTGAGCAGTTCTTC.

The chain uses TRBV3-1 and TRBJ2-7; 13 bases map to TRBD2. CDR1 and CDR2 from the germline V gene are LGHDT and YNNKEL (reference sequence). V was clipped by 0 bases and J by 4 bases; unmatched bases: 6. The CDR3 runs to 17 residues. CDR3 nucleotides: TGTGCCAGCAGCCAAGATCAAGGACTAGCGGGAGTATACGAGCAGTACTTC. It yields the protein CASSQDQGLAGVYEQYF.

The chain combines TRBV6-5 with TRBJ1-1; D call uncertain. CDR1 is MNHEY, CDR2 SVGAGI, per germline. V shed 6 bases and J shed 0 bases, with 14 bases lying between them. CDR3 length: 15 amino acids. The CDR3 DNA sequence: TGTGCCAGCAGCCTCCTCCCGCAGGTGAACACTGAAGCTTTCTTT. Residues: CASSLLPQVNTEAFF.

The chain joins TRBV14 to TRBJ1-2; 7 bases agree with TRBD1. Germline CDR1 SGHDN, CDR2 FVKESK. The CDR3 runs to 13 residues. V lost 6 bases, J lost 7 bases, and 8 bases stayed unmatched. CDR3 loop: CASRPRQGRGYTF. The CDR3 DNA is TGTGCCAGCAGACCTCGACAGGGCCGTGGCTACACCTTC. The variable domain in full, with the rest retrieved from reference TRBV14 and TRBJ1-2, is EAGVTQFPSHSVIEKGQTVTLRCDPISGHDNLYWYRRVMGKEIKFLLHFVKESKQDESGMPNNRFLAERTGGTYSTLKVQPAELEDSGVYFCASRPRQGRGYTFGSGTRLTVV.

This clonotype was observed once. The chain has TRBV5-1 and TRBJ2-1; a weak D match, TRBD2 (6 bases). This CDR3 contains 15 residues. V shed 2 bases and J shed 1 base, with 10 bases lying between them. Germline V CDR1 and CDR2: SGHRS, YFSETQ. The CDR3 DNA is TGCGCCAGCAGCTTCGGCGGGGCGTCCTACAATGAGCAGTTCTTC. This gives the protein CASSFGGASYNEQFF.

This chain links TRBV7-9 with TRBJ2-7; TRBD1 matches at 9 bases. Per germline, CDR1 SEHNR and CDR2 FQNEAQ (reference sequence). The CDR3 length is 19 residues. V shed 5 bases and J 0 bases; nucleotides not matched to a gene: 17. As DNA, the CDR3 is TGTGCCAGCAGCCCCACCTGGGACAGGGAACGACACAGCTCCTACGAGCAGTACTTC. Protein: CASSPTWDRERHSSYEQYF.

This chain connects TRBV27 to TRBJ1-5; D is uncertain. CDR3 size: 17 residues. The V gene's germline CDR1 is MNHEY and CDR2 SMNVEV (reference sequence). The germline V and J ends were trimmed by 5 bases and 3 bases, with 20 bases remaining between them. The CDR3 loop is CASSQTWEGGNNQPQHF. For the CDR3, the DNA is TGTGCCAGCAGTCAGACGTGGGAGGGAGGTAACAATCAGCCCCAGCATTTT.

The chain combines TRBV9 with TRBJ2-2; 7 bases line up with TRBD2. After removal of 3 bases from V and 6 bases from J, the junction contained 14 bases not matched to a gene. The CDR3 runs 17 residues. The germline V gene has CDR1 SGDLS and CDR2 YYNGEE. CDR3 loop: CASSAALADTRAGELFF. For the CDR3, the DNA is TGTGCCAGCAGCGCAGCTCTAGCGGACACTAGGGCCGGGGAGCTGTTTTTT.

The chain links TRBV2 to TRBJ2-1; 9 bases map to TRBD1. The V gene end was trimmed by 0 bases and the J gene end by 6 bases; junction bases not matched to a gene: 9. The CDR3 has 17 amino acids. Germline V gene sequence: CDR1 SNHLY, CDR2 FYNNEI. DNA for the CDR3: TGTGCCAGCAGTGAAGCGGTGAGCGGGACAGGGATCAATGAGCAGTTCTTC. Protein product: CASSEAVSGTGINEQFF.

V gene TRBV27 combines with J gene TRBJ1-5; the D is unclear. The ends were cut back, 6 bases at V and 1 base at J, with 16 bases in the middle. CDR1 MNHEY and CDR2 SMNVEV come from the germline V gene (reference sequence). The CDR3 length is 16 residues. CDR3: CASSLTRAPSNQPQHF. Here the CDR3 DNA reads TGTGCCAGCAGCTTAACACGAGCCCCAAGCAATCAGCCCCAGCATTTT.

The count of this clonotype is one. CDR3 DNA sequence: TGTGCCAGCAGCTTAGCGAGCAGCTACCAAGAGACCCAGTACTTC. Its protein is CASSLASSYQETQYF. The chain links TRBV7-8 to TRBJ2-5, with unresolved D. The CDR3 contains 15 residues. V dropped 0 bases and J dropped 0 bases, with 8 bases sitting between them. Germline loops: CDR1 SGHVS, CDR2 FQNEAQ. The whole variable domain, filled in from reference TRBV7-8 and TRBJ2-5, reads GAGVSQSPRYKVAKRGQDVALRCDPISGHVSLFWYQQALGQGPEFLTYFQNEAQLDKSGLPSDRFFAERPEGSVSTLKIQRTQQEDSAVYLCASSLASSYQETQYFGPGTRLLVL.

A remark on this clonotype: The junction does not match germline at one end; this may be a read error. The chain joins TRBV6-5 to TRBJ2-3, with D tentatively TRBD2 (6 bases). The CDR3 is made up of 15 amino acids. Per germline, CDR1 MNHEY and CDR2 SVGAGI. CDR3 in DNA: TGTGCCAGCAGTGACTCGCCGGGAGGCACAGATACGCAGTATTTT. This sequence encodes CASSDSPGGTDTQYF.

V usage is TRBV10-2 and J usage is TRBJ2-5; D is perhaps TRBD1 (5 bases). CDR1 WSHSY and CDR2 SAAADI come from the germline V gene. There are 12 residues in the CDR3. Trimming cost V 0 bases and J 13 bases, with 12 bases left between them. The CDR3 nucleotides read TGCGCCAGCAGTGAGTCTCCCCTAACAGGGTACTTC. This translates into CASSESPLTGYF.

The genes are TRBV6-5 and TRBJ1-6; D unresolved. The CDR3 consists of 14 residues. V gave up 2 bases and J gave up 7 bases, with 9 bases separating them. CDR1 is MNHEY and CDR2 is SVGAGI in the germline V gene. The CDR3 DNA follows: TGTGCCAGCAGTTACGCGGGAGGGAATTCACCCCTCCACTTT. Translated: CASSYAGGNSPLHF.

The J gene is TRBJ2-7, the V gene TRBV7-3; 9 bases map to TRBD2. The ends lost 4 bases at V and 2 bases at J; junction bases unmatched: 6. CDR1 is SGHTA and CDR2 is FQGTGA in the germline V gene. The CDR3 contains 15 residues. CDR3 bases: TGTGCCAGCAGCTCCGGAGCGGGAGGCCCCTACGAGCAGTACTTC. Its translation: CASSSGAGGPYEQYF.

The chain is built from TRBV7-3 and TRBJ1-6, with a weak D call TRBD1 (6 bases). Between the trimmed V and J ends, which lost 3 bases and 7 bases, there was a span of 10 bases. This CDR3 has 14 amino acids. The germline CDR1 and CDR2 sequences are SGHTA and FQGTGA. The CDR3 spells CASSLRTVNSPLHF. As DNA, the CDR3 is TGTGCCAGCAGCTTGCGGACAGTCAATTCACCCCTCCACTTT.

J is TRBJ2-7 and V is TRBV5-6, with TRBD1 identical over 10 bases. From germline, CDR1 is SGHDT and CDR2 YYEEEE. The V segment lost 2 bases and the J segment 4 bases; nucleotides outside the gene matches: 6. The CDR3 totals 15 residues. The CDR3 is CASSFLGQGVYEQYF. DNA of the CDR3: TGTGCCAGCAGCTTTTTAGGACAGGGGGTTTACGAGCAGTACTTC.

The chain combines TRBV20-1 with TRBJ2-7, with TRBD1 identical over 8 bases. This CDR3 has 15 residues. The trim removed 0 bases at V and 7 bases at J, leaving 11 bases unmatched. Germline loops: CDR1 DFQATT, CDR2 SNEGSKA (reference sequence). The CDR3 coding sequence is TGCAGTGCTAGAGACCTCGACAGGGGAGCGTCAGAGCAGTACTTC. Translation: CSARDLDRGASEQYF.

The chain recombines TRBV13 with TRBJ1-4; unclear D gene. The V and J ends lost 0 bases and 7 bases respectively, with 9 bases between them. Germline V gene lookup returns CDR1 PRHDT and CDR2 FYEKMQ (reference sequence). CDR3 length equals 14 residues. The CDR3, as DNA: TGTGCCAGCAGCTTAGGTGGCAGCCGTGAAAAACTGTTTTTT. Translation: CASSLGGSREKLFF.

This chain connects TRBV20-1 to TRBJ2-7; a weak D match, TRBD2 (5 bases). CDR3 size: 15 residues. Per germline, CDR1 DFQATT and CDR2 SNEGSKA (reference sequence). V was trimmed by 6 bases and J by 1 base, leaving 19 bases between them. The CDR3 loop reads CSALPPAGSSYEQYF. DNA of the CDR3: TGCAGTGCCCTACCCCCTGCTGGGAGTTCCTACGAGCAGTACTTC.

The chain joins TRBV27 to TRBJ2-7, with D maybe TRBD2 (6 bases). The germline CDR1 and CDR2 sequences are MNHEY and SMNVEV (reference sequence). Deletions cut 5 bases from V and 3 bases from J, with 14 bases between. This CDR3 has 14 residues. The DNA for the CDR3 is TGTGCCAGCAGTGCCGCCGGGGGATACTACGAGCAGTACTTC. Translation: CASSAAGGYYEQYF.

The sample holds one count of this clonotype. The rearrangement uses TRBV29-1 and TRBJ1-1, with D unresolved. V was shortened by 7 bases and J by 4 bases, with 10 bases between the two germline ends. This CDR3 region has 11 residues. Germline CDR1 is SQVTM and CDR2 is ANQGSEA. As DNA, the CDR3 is TGCAGCGCGGCAAGTCTCACTGAAGCTTTCTTT. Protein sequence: CSAASLTEAFF.